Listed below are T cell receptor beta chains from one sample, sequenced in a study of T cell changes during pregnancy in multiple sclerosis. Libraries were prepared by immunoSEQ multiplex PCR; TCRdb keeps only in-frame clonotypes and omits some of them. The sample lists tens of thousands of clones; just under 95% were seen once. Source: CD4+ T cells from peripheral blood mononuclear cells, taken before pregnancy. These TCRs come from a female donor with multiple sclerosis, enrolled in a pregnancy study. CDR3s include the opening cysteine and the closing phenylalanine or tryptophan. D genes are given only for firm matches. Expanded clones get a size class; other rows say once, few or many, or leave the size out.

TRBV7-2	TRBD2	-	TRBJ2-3	TGTGCCAGCAGCTTCAGGCCGGGACTAGAGGGAGATACGCAGTATTTT	CASSFRPGLEGDTQYF
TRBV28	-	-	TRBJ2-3	TGTGCCAGCAGTACTAGCACAGATACGCAGTATTTT	CASSTSTDTQYF
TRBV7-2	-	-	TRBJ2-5	TGTGCCAGCAGCGTTAGCCAGGGCAGTGAGACCCAGTACTTC	CASSVSQGSETQYF
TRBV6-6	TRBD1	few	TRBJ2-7	TGTGCCAGCAGTTTAACAGGGGGCGCGCGCTCCTACGAGCAGTACTTC	CASSLTGGARSYEQYF
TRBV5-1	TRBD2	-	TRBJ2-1	TGCGCCAGCAGCCGTCTAGCGGGAGCACGCGATGAGCAGTTCTTC	CASSRLAGARDEQFF
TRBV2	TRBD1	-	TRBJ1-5	TGTGCCAGCGGAGAGGGGGCCTATCAGCCCCAGCATTTT	CASGEGAYQPQHF
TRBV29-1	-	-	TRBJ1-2	TGCAGCGTTGGTTCCCTACAGGGTAGTGGCTACACCTTC	CSVGSLQGSGYTF
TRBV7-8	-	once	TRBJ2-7	TGTGCCAGCAGCTTACGAGGCGTACAGGGACCTCTCTACGAGCAGTACTTC	CASSLRGVQGPLYEQYF
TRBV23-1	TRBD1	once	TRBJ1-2	TGCGCCAGCAAACGAGACAGGGCCGACAAATACCCGTATGGCTACACCTTC	CASKRDRADKYPYGYTF
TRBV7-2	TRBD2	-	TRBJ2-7	TGTGCCAGCAGCTTAGATGCGGGAGGGGTACCTTACGAGCAGTACTTC	CASSLDAGGVPYEQYF
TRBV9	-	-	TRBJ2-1	TGTGCCAGCAACGCCAACGGAGGGCAGGAGAATGAGCAGTTCTTC	CASNANGGQENEQFF
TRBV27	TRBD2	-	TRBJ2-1	TGTGCCAGCAGTCTCCGACTAGCGGGAGGCCTCAATGAGCAGTTCTTC	CASSLRLAGGLNEQFF
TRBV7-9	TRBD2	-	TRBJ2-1	TGTGCCAGCAGCTTAGCTTCGACTAGCGGGAGCTCCTACAATGAGCAGTTCTTC	CASSLASTSGSSYNEQFF
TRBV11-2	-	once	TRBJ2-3	TGTGCCAGCACCTCAGCCGGGAGAACAGATACGCAGTATTTT	CASTSAGRTDTQYF
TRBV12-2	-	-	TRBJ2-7	TGTGCAAGTCGCTTAGCGGAAAGTCTAACAGTACACTCCTACGAGCAGTACTTC	CASRLAESLTVHSYEQYF
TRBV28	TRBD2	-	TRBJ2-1	TGTGCCAGCAGTTATTCTAGCGGGAGCGTCGACAATGAGCAGTTCTTC	CASSYSSGSVDNEQFF
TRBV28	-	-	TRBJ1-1	TGTGCCAGCAGTTTGGCGGGGGGCGGGGAGACTGAAGCTTTCTTT	CASSLAGGGETEAFF
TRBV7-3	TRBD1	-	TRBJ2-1	TGTGCCAGCAGCCCTGACAGGGGGGCGAGCTCCTACAATGAGCAGTTCTTC	CASSPDRGASSYNEQFF
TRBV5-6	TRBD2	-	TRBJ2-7	TGTGCCAGCAGCTTGCCTAGCGGGAGATCACCCTACGAGCAGTACTTC	CASSLPSGRSPYEQYF
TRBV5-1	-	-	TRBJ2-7	TGCGCCAGCAGCTTTGAGGGGGCCTACGAGCAGTACTTC	CASSFEGAYEQYF
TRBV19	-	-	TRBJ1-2	TGTGCCAGTACCTCAGGACAGCTGGGGGAACATGGCTACACCTTC	CASTSGQLGEHGYTF
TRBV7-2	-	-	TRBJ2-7	TGTGCCAGCAGCTTAGGAGTTACCGGGGGCTACGAGCAGTACTTC	CASSLGVTGGYEQYF
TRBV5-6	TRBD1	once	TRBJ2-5	TGTGCCAGCAGCATAAGGGGGCTGGAGACCCAGTACTTC	CASSIRGLETQYF
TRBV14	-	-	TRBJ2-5	TGTGCCAGCAGCCAAGTTTCCCCCCTAGACCAAGAGACCCAGTACTTC	CASSQVSPLDQETQYF
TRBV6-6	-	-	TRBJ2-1	TGTGCCAGCAGCGCGAGTCCGGAACTAGTCTACAATGAGCAGTTCTTC	CASSASPELVYNEQFF
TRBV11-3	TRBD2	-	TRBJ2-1	TGTGCCAGCAGCTTAGGTGGCGGGAGTATCTATGAGCAGTTCTTC	CASSLGGGSIYEQFF
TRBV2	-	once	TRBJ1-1	TGTGCCAGCAGAGAAGACTGGTTGACTGAAGCTTTCTTT	CASREDWLTEAFF
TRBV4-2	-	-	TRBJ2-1	TGTGCCAGCAGCCAGGAGGGACTGGACAATGAGCAGTTCTTC	CASSQEGLDNEQFF
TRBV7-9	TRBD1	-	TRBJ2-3	TGTGCCAGCACCCACAGGGGTGGGGGCACAGATACGCAGTATTTT	CASTHRGGGTDTQYF
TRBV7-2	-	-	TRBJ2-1	TGTGCCAGCAGCTCTTATGGGAGTCGGGCCAATGAGCAGTTCTTC	CASSSYGSRANEQFF